Included here is one TCR beta chain sequence, with context. Each participant's cohort was designated according to participant-reported clinical history. The source of the sample is a study of blood T cell repertoires in COVID-19. Assay: immunoSEQ multiplex PCR; the TCRdb copy retains only in-frame clones and omits some. Of around 230,000 clones in the sample, about nine tenths were seen once. CDR1 and CDR2 from the germline V gene are SEHNR and FQNEAQ (reference sequence). Deletions cut 5 bases from V and 0 bases from J, with 10 bases between. This CDR3 is 14 amino acids long. The V gene is TRBV7-9, the J gene TRBJ1-2; D remains unclear. This clonotype originated in a woman aged 35 to 49 with acute COVID-19. The sample comprised PBMCs or T cells enriched from blood (not recorded which). Here the CDR3 DNA reads TGTGCCAGCAGCCCGGGAGTGGCTAACTATGGCTACACCTTC. Encoded protein: CASSPGVANYGYTF.